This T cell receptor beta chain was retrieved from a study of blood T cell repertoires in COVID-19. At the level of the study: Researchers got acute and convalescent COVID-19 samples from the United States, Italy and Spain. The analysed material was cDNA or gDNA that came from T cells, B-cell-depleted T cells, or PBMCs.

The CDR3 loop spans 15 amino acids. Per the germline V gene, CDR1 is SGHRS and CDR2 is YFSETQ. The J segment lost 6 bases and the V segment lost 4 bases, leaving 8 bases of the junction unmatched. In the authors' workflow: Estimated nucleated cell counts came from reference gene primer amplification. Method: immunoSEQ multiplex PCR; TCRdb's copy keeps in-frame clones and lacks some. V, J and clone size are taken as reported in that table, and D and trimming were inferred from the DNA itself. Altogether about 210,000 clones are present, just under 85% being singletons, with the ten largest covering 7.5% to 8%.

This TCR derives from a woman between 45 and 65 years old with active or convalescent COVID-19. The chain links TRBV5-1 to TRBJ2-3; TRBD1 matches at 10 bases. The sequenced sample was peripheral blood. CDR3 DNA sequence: TGCGCCAGCAGCCGGGAGGGACAGGGGCTCGATACGCAGTATTTT. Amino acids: CASSREGQGLDTQYF.